The entry below gives a single T cell receptor (beta chain) sequence along with its context. Its cognate antigen is unknown. Some clones are missing from TCRdb's copy, which holds only in-frame ones; the method was immunoSEQ multiplex PCR. This sample has 1.5 million to 2.5 million clones, with just under 95% found just once. The sample originates from a study of shared clonotypes between healthy human individuals. CD45RO-negative cells were positively selected for CCR7, leaving out terminally differentiated effector memory CD45RA+ cells. Regarding the study as a whole: Shared clonotypes across all four donors exceeded non-shared ones in generation probability. Generally, estimated richness proved larger in naive subsets than it did in memory subsets.

The CDR3 extends over 15 amino acids. V lost 1 base to trimming and J lost 5 bases; unmatched junction nucleotides: 6. The V gene's germline CDR1 is GTSNPN and CDR2 SVGIG (reference sequence). The sequence was collected from a man younger than 30 in good health. Sequencing input: naive CD8+ T cells sorted from blood. V usage is TRBV30 and J usage is TRBJ2-5; 11 nucleotides align to TRBD2. CDR3 DNA: TGTGCCTGGAGTGCCTCCTCTAGCGGGGGGGAGACCCAGTACTTC. Amino acid sequence: CAWSASSSGGETQYF.